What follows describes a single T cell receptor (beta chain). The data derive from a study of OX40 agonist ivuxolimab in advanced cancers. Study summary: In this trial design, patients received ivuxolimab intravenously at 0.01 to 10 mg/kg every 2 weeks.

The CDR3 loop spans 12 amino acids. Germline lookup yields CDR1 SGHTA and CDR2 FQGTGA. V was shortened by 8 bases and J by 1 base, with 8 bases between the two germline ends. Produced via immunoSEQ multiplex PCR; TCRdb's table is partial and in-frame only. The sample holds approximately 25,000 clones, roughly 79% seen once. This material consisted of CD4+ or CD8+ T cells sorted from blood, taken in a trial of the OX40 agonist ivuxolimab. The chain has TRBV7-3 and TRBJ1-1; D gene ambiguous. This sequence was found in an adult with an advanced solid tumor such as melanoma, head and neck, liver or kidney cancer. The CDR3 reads CASGMANTEAFF. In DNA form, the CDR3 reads TGTGCCAGCGGGATGGCGAACACTGAAGCTTTCTTT.